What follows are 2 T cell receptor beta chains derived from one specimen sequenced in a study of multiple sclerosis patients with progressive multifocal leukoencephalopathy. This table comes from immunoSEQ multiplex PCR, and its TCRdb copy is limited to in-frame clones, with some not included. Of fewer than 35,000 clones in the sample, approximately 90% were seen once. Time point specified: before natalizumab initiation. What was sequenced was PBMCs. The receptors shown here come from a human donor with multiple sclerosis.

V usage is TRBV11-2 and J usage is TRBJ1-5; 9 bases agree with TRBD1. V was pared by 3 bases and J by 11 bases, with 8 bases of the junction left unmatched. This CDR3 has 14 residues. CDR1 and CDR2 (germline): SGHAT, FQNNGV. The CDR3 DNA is TGTGCCAGCAGCTTGGACAGGGGCGGACAGGCCCAGCATTTT. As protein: CASSLDRGGQAQHF. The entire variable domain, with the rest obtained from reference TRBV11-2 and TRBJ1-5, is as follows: EAGVAQSPRYKIIEKRQSVAFWCNPISGHATLYWYQQILGQGPKLLIQFQNNGVVDDSQLPKDRFSAERLKGVDSTLKIQPAKLEDSAVYLCASSLDRGGQAQHFGDGTRLSIL.

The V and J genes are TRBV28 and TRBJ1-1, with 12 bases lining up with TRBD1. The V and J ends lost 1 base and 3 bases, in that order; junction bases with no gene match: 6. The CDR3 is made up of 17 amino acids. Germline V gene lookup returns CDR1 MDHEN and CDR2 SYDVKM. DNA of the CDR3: TGTGCCAGCAGTTTATTACCGGGACAGGGGGCTTACACTGAAGCTTTCTTT. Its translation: CASSLLPGQGAYTEAFF.